The 7 T cell receptor beta chains given below trace back to one sample, sequenced in a study of shared clonotypes between healthy human individuals. Produced via immunoSEQ multiplex PCR; TCRdb's table is partial and in-frame only. Seen here are approximately 740,000 clones, roughly 70% observed once, and the top ten hold under 2%. Material: memory CD4+ T cells sorted from blood. Subset reported: CD45RA-negative fraction. These receptors came from a woman aged 25 to 39 in good health.

The rearrangement links TRBV15 to TRBJ2-1, with a weak D call TRBD1 (5 bases). V was clipped by 1 base and J by 7 bases, with 14 bases between them. The CDR3 sequence is 15 residues long. In germline, CDR1 is LNHNV, CDR2 YYDKDF (reference sequence). As DNA, the CDR3 is TGTGCCACCAGCAGAGTTGGGGCTGGTCTGAATGAGCAGTTCTTC. It is translated as CATSRVGAGLNEQFF.

This clone was seen repeatedly, ten times or more. This chain joins TRBV28 and TRBJ1-5, with D hard to call. The V gene's germline CDR1 is MDHEN and CDR2 SYDVKM. This CDR3 comprises 13 residues. Trimming took 8 bases from V and 5 from J, leaving 13 bases between them. CDR3 region: CASSSGVYQPQHF. The CDR3 DNA is TGTGCCAGCTCCTCTGGGGTGTATCAGCCCCAGCATTTT.

In its sample, this clone was seen once. The chain has TRBV6-1 and TRBJ2-7; 9 bases fit TRBD1. The length of the CDR3 is 15 residues. The V and J ends lost 6 bases and 2 bases, in that order; junction bases with no gene match: 8. In germline, CDR1 is MNHNS, CDR2 SASEGT. Here the CDR3 DNA reads TGTGCCAGCAGATTCCGGGACAGGGTAACCTACGAGCAGTACTTC. It is translated as CASRFRDRVTYEQYF.

The chain is built from TRBV18 and TRBJ2-7; 11 bases fit TRBD1. V dropped 4 bases and J dropped 5; count of bases not matched to a gene: 7. Per the germline V gene, CDR1 is KGHSH and CDR2 is LQKENI. The CDR3 consists of 15 residues. The CDR3 region has the DNA TGTGCCAGCTCACGACGGACAGGGGGCATCGACGAGCAGTACTTC. This gives the protein CASSRRTGGIDEQYF.

The DNA for the CDR3 is TGCGCCAGCAGCCAAGTAATGGAGGGGAGCTACGAGCAGTACTTC. This codes for CASSQVMEGSYEQYF. The genes are TRBV4-1 and TRBJ2-7, with D perhaps TRBD2 (6 bases). Between the trimmed V and J ends, which lost 1 base and 3 bases, there was a span of 13 bases. The germline V gene has CDR1 MGHRA and CDR2 YSYEKL. The CDR3 has 15 residues.

The J gene is TRBJ1-1, the V gene TRBV9; no clear D. CDR1 SGDLS and CDR2 YYNGEE come from the germline V gene. The CDR3 length is 12 residues. V lost 4 bases and J lost 3, with 7 bases in between. CDR3 sequence (DNA): TGTGCCAGCAGCCCACCCGACACTGAAGCTTTCTTT. Translated: CASSPPDTEAFF.

This chain links TRBV7-9 with TRBJ2-1; 8 bases align to TRBD2. The V segment lost 6 bases and the J segment 6 bases; nucleotides outside the gene matches: 7. The CDR3 spans 14 residues. CDR1 SEHNR and CDR2 FQNEAQ come from the germline V gene (reference sequence). In nucleotides, the CDR3 is TGTGCCAGCAGATCCGGGACTAGTTCCAATGAGCAGTTCTTC. Translated, it gives CASRSGTSSNEQFF.